This T cell receptor beta chain was captured in a study of T-cell memory formation after mild COVID-19. The CDR3 runs to 17 residues. Germline-derived CDR1 and CDR2 are LGHDT and YNNKEL (reference sequence). V was clipped by 4 bases and J by 3 bases; unmatched bases: 9. TCRdb independently ran MiXCR on the 5' RACE reads; one entry per CDR3 protein. The sample includes about half a million distinct CDR3 sequences, roughly 20% of them seen just once. V is TRBV3-1 and J is TRBJ1-5, with 10 nucleotides matching TRBD1. Material: PBMCs or a T cell subset sorted from them (not recorded which). The receptor comes from an adult woman who had mild COVID-19 (a few samples of this study predate the infection). Cell type and time point are not known. Written as DNA, the CDR3 is TGTGCCAGCAGCCCCGACAGGGGGCGCGCCCCCAATCAGCCCCAGCATTTT. Protein product: CASSPDRGRAPNQPQHF.